The 30 T cell receptor beta chains listed next were all sequenced from one sample in a study of CD8 T cells in Susac syndrome. Reverse transcription of roughly 0.45 to 1 ug RNA was carried out with random hexamers. MiXCR, applied by TCRdb to the immunoSEQ multiplex PCR reads, yields one record per CDR3 protein. The sample lists about 150,000 distinct CDR3 sequences, around 95% occurring once. The sequencing input was CD8+ T cells from PBMCs. The receptors were gathered from a human donor with multiple sclerosis.

This clonotype appeared once. V and J are TRBV2 and TRBJ2-7; TRBD2 is a possible D gene (6 bases). CDR3 length: 15 amino acids. Trimming took off 1 base at V and 1 base at J, with 11 bases between the two ends. CDR1 is SNHLY, CDR2 FYNNEI, per germline. DNA of the CDR3: TGTGCCAGCAGTGAAGGGGCTAGCGCTTCCTACGAGCAGTACTTC. Amino acids: CASSEGASASYEQYF.

The chain combines TRBV6-5 with TRBJ1-1; a possible D gene is TRBD1 (5 bases). Germline V gene sequence: CDR1 MNHEY, CDR2 SVGAGI. Between the trimmed V and J ends, which lost 4 bases and 5 bases, there was a span of 11 bases. This CDR3 has 13 amino acids. This CDR3 is CASSFQGETEAFF. The CDR3 coding sequence is TGTGCCAGCAGTTTCCAAGGGGAAACTGAAGCTTTCTTT.

The chain is built from TRBV27 and TRBJ1-1, with a weak D call TRBD1 (6 bases). Trimming removed 5 bases at V and 5 bases at J, with 15 bases between. Germline loops: CDR1 MNHEY, CDR2 SMNVEV (reference sequence). The CDR3 totals 14 residues. The CDR3 is CASSRRQGRTEAFF. The CDR3, as DNA: TGTGCCAGCAGTCGACGGCAGGGGAGGACTGAAGCTTTCTTT.

The chain combines TRBV13 with TRBJ1-1; D not resolved. The CDR3 length is 13 residues. Between the trimmed V and J ends, which lost 5 bases and 5 bases, there was a span of 12 bases. Germline V CDR1 and CDR2: PRHDT, FYEKMQ (reference sequence). The CDR3 DNA is TGTGCCAGCAGCAGTGAGACTGGAACTGAAGCTTTCTTT. Its protein product is CASSSETGTEAFF.

The chain recombines TRBV19 with TRBJ2-7; no definite D call. V dropped 7 bases and J dropped 5 bases, with 12 bases sitting between them. The CDR3 covers 12 residues. The germline V gene has CDR1 LNHDA and CDR2 SQIVND (reference sequence). The CDR3 sequence: CASTNGLNEQYF. The CDR3 DNA reads TGTGCCAGTACCAACGGTCTCAACGAGCAGTACTTC.

This chain connects TRBV5-6 to TRBJ1-2, with D possibly matching TRBD1 (5 bases). Germline values: CDR1 SGHDT, CDR2 YYEEEE. With 7 bases removed from V and 0 bases from J, the gap between germline ends came to 25 bases. The CDR3 sequence is 18 residues long. CDR3 sequence (DNA): TGTGCCAGCTTTCCGGGGGGGTCGTCGCCCGCAGCTAACTATGGCTACACCTTC. Translation: CASFPGGSSPAANYGYTF.

This chain connects TRBV6-1 to TRBJ2-7; D not certain. The germline V and J ends were trimmed by 9 bases and 2 bases, with 29 bases remaining between them. The CDR3 length is 18 residues. Germline CDR1 is MNHNS and CDR2 is SASEGT. CDR3 DNA sequence: TGTGCCAGTTTTCACCCAACCAGTAACCCCAAAGTCGCCTACGAGCAGTACTTC. Protein product: CASFHPTSNPKVAYEQYF.

J is TRBJ1-1 and V is TRBV9; the D gene is possibly TRBD1 (5 bases). V was pared by 0 bases and J by 11 bases, with 20 bases between. The CDR3 covers 15 residues. Germline V CDR1 and CDR2: SGDLS, YYNGEE. DNA of the CDR3: TGTGCCAGCAGCGTAGAAACTACCGGGACCGGAGGGGCTTTCTTT. Amino acid sequence: CASSVETTGTGGAFF.

The chain combines TRBV10-3 with TRBJ2-3, with D hard to call. From germline, CDR1 is ENHRY and CDR2 SYGVKD. The CDR3 has 14 amino acids. V was pared by 7 bases and J by 0 bases, with 11 bases between. CDR3 nucleotide sequence: TGTGCCATCACCGACCCATCTAGCACAGATACGCAGTATTTT. Translation gives CAITDPSSTDTQYF.

The chain uses TRBV4-1 and TRBJ2-7, with TRBD1 as a possible D gene (6 bases). Trimming took off 3 bases at V and 1 base at J, with 13 bases between the two ends. Germline V gives CDR1 MGHRA, CDR2 YSYEKL. The CDR3 contains 15 residues. As DNA, the CDR3 is TGCGCCAGCAGCCATAGGGAGACAGGTTCCTACGAGCAGTACTTC. This encodes CASSHRETGSYEQYF.

The chain recombines TRBV6-5 with TRBJ1-2, with D tentatively TRBD1 (5 bases). Germline CDR1 and CDR2: MNHEY and SVGAGI. This CDR3 has 14 amino acids. Between the trimmed V and J ends, which lost 8 bases and 4 bases, there was a span of 17 bases. Here the CDR3 DNA reads TGTGCCAGCCGAGGGGACCGGGGTAGCTATGGCTACACCTTC. This codes for CASRGDRGSYGYTF.

The chain has TRBV2 and TRBJ2-7; D is possibly TRBD2 (5 bases). CDR3 length: 12 residues. From germline, CDR1 is SNHLY and CDR2 FYNNEI. Trimming pared 3 bases from V and 3 bases from J, leaving 6 bases between. The CDR3 region is CASSDDYYEQYF. The CDR3 nucleotides read TGTGCCAGCAGTGACGACTACTACGAGCAGTACTTC.

This chain joins TRBV27 and TRBJ2-4; D may be TRBD1 (5 bases). V shed 0 bases and J shed 7 bases, with 10 bases lying between them. Germline V lookup: CDR1 MNHEY, CDR2 SMNVEV (reference sequence). CDR3 length: 14 residues. The CDR3 nucleotides are TGTGCCAGCAGTTTATCAGGGGCCGGGAACATTCAGTACTTC. It translates to CASSLSGAGNIQYF.

CDR3 coding DNA: TGCAGTGCTAGAGGGAGTATAGAGACCCAGTACTTC. This codes for CSARGSIETQYF. The chain recombines TRBV20-1 with TRBJ2-5; no clear D. The CDR3 is 12 residues long. Germline V CDR1 and CDR2: DFQATT, SNEGSKA (reference sequence). V was shortened by 1 base and J by 4 bases, with 7 bases between the two germline ends.

V gene TRBV28 combines with J gene TRBJ2-1; D may be TRBD1 (5 bases). V shed 6 bases and J shed 7 bases, with 22 bases lying between them. The CDR3 sequence is 16 residues long. Germline V lookup: CDR1 MDHEN, CDR2 SYDVKM. The DNA of the CDR3 is TGTGCCAGCAGCTCTATCCGTTGGACACTAAGTAATGAGCAGTTCTTC. Its translation: CASSSIRWTLSNEQFF.

The genes are TRBV7-8 and TRBJ1-2, with 8 bases aligning to TRBD1. CDR1 and CDR2 from the germline V gene are SGHVS and FQNEAQ. The V gene end was trimmed by 2 bases and the J gene end by 3 bases; junction bases not matched to a gene: 5. CDR3 size: 15 residues. Here the CDR3 reads CASSLRQGRDYGYTF. The CDR3 coding sequence is TGTGCCAGCAGCTTACGACAGGGGAGGGACTATGGCTACACCTTC.

This chain links TRBV9 with TRBJ1-2; a possible D gene is TRBD1 (6 bases). In germline, CDR1 is SGDLS, CDR2 YYNGEE. V dropped 3 bases and J dropped 8 bases, with 17 bases sitting between them. The CDR3 contains 14 residues. The CDR3 bases are TGTGCCAGCAGCGGGTACCCCCTCCAGGGGGGCTACACCTTC. Residues: CASSGYPLQGGYTF. Together with reference TRBV9 and TRBJ1-2, the CDR3 gives the full variable domain: DSGVTQTPKHLITATGQRVTLRCSPRSGDLSVYWYQQSLDQGLQFLIQYYNGEERAKGNILERFSAQQFPDLHSELNLSSLELGDSALYFCASSGYPLQGGYTFGSGTRLTVV.

This clonotype appeared once. CDR3 in DNA: TGTGCCGCGATTCAGGGAAGGGAAAATCAGCCCCAGCATTTT. Translating it yields CAAIQGRENQPQHF. This chain joins TRBV7-8 and TRBJ1-5; weak D call: TRBD1 (5 bases). Germline V CDR1 and CDR2: SGHVS, FQNEAQ. Trimming shortened V by 11 bases and J by 4 bases, and 18 bases separated the two germline ends. The CDR3 is 14 residues long. The whole variable domain, remainder taken from reference TRBV7-8 and TRBJ1-5, is GAGVSQSPRYKVAKRGQDVALRCDPISGHVSLFWYQQALGQGPEFLTYFQNEAQLDKSGLPSDRFFAERPEGSVSTLKIQRTQQEDSAVYLCAAIQGRENQPQHFGDGTRLSIL.

This chain connects TRBV5-4 to TRBJ2-7; the match to TRBD2 covers 14 bases. This CDR3 has 16 amino acids. Germline assignment: CDR1 SGHNT and CDR2 YYREEE (reference sequence). V lost 4 bases and J lost 2; bases outside the gene matches: 5. For the CDR3, the DNA is TGTGCCAGCAGCGTCTCGGGACTAGCGGGGGCCTACGAGCAGTACTTC. It codes for CASSVSGLAGAYEQYF.

V usage is TRBV6-5 and J usage is TRBJ2-5; either TRBD1 or TRBD2 may fit D (5 bases each). Deletions cut 2 bases from V and 5 bases from J, with 15 bases between. Per germline, CDR1 MNHEY and CDR2 SVGAGI. There are 15 residues in the CDR3. CDR3 loop: CASSYLGTRGETQYF. The CDR3 region has the DNA TGTGCCAGCAGTTACCTCGGGACCCGCGGGGAGACCCAGTACTTC.

About this clonotype: The germline gene is not matched at one end of the junction; a read error may be the cause. The gene calls are TRBV20-1 and TRBJ2-3, with a tentative D call TRBD2 (7 bases). Germline CDR1 reads DFQATT; CDR2 reads SNEGSKA (reference sequence). CDR3 length equals 16 residues. The CDR3 is CNADVAGEGGTDTQYF. CDR3 sequence (DNA): TGCAATGCTGATGTCGCAGGGGAGGGGGGCACAGATACGCAGTATTTT.

The rearrangement joins TRBV20-1 to TRBJ2-1; possibly TRBD2 for D (5 bases). The CDR3 has 11 residues. Trimming removed 6 bases from V and 6 bases from J, with 9 bases in between. Germline V CDR1 and CDR2: DFQATT, SNEGSKA (reference sequence). The CDR3 DNA follows: TGCAGTGCGAGGGTAGTCAATGAGCAGTTCTTC. Protein: CSARVVNEQFF.

V usage is TRBV7-3 and J usage is TRBJ2-7; perhaps TRBD1 as D (6 bases). Trimming took off 5 bases at V and 2 bases at J, with 19 bases between the two ends. From germline, CDR1 is SGHTA and CDR2 FQGTGA. This CDR3 spans 16 amino acids. CDR3 coding DNA: TGTGCCAGCAGCCCCAGGGGACCCTCTGGGCCCTACGAGCAGTACTTC. Protein sequence: CASSPRGPSGPYEQYF.

The chain has TRBV2 and TRBJ2-3; TRBD1 aligns across 10 bases. The V segment lost 3 bases and the J segment 4 bases; nucleotides outside the gene matches: 4. Germline CDR1 is SNHLY and CDR2 is FYNNEI. There are 15 residues in the CDR3. The CDR3 loop is CASSEGQGRPDTQYF. In DNA form, the CDR3 reads TGTGCCAGCAGTGAGGGACAGGGGCGCCCAGATACGCAGTATTTT.

The genes are TRBV12-3 or TRBV12-4 and TRBJ1-5; D is undetermined. This CDR3 has 14 residues. Trimming shortened V by 1 base and J by 0 bases, and 4 bases separated the two germline ends. CDR3 sequence: CASSLGFSNQPQHF. The DNA for the CDR3 is TGTGCCAGCAGTTTAGGGTTTAGCAATCAGCCCCAGCATTTT.

This chain joins TRBV11-1 and TRBJ2-1; maybe TRBD2 (5 bases). V lost 2 bases and J 9 bases, leaving 14 bases between the germline ends. Germline values: CDR1 SGHAT, CDR2 FQDESV (reference sequence). This CDR3 spans 14 amino acids. The CDR3 loop reads CASSLREFVGEQFF. Here the CDR3 DNA reads TGTGCCAGCAGCTTAAGGGAGTTTGTGGGTGAGCAGTTCTTC.

This clonotype showed up just once. The chain couples TRBV2 to TRBJ1-1; D is perhaps TRBD1 (5 bases). Trimming shortened V by 3 bases and J by 0 bases, and 11 bases separated the two germline ends. The CDR3 has 15 amino acids. Germline V gene lookup returns CDR1 SNHLY and CDR2 FYNNEI. The DNA of the CDR3 is TGTGCCAGCAGTGAGGGGCAGGGTATGAACACTGAAGCTTTCTTT. This codes for CASSEGQGMNTEAFF.

The chain recombines TRBV6-2 or TRBV6-3 with TRBJ1-5; no reliable D call. Germline-derived CDR1 and CDR2 are MNHEY and SVGEGT. This CDR3 is 15 amino acids long. With 5 bases removed from V and 2 bases from J, the gap between germline ends came to 13 bases. As DNA, the CDR3 is TGTGCCAGCAGTCTGACCCTCTCCGGCAATCAGCCCCAGCATTTT. This codes for CASSLTLSGNQPQHF.

The V and J genes are TRBV27 and TRBJ1-6; possibly TRBD1 for D (6 bases). Germline CDR1 MNHEY, CDR2 SMNVEV (reference sequence). V lost 2 bases and J 10 bases, leaving 9 bases between the germline ends. The CDR3 has 13 amino acids. In nucleotides, the CDR3 is TGTGCCAGCAGTTTAGGGGGCTGGTCACCCCTCCACTTT. Its translation: CASSLGGWSPLHF.

The chain recombines TRBV25-1 with TRBJ2-2, with 8 positions matching TRBD1. V lost 6 bases and J lost 0; bases outside the gene matches: 3. The CDR3 spans 15 residues. Germline loops: CDR1 MGHDK, CDR2 SYGVNS. The CDR3 DNA reads as TGTGCCAGCAGGGGGGACAGGACGAACACCGGGGAGCTGTTTTTT. Translation: CASRGDRTNTGELFF.